A single sample is the source of the 27 T cell receptor beta chains below, sequenced in a study of early T cells in non-severe SARS-CoV-2 infection. TCRdb passed the 5' RACE reads through MiXCR, listing each CDR3 protein once. The table includes around 84,000 distinct CDR3 sequences, around 14% detected once. Sequenced: whole blood. The receptors were gathered from an adult who was a healthcare worker with PCR-confirmed SARS-CoV-2 infection or an uninfected control (not recorded which).

This clonotype was observed a few times. This rearrangement joins TRBV2 to TRBJ2-7; 12 bases are shared with TRBD2. Germline CDR1 is SNHLY and CDR2 is FYNNEI. V was pared by 7 bases and J by 0 bases, with 10 bases of the junction left unmatched. The CDR3 has 17 amino acids. CDR3 bases: TGTGCCAGCAAGGGGGGACTAGCGGGCCAGGACTCCTACGAGCAGTACTTC. Translating gives CASKGGLAGQDSYEQYF.

A few counts support this clonotype. The chain recombines TRBV4-1 with TRBJ2-7, with unresolved D. The CDR3 is 15 residues long. V shed 0 bases and J shed 1 base, with 10 bases lying between them. Germline V gives CDR1 MGHRA, CDR2 YSYEKL. The DNA of the CDR3 is TGCGCCAGCAGCCAAGATCTAGGTATTTCCTACGAGCAGTACTTC. Residues: CASSQDLGISYEQYF.

This clonotype was observed at least ten times. The chain links TRBV27 to TRBJ2-7; D possibly matches TRBD1 or TRBD2 (5 bases each). CDR1 is MNHEY, CDR2 SMNVEV, per germline (reference sequence). This CDR3 is built from 13 residues. Trimming removed 6 bases from V and 0 bases from J, with 9 bases in between. The CDR3 DNA sequence: TGTGCCAGCAGAGGGACCGACTCCTACGAGCAGTACTTC. It translates to CASRGTDSYEQYF.

This clonotype showed up many times. The chain links TRBV16 to TRBJ1-5, with a weak D call TRBD1 (6 bases). Per the germline V gene, CDR1 is KGHSY and CDR2 is FQNENV. The V gene lost 0 bases and the J gene lost 2 bases, with 14 bases spanning the gap. The CDR3 has 17 residues. The CDR3: CASSQSSTGRGNQPQHF. CDR3 DNA: TGTGCCAGCAGCCAATCATCTACAGGGCGCGGCAATCAGCCCCAGCATTTT.

The chain has TRBV25-1 and TRBJ2-7; 9 bases are a match to TRBD2. Trimming at V came to 9 bases and at J to 2 bases, leaving 2 bases not matched to a gene. CDR1 is MGHDK and CDR2 is SYGVNS in the germline V gene. The CDR3 spans 12 residues. CDR3 loop: CASSSGAYEQYF. In nucleotides, the CDR3 is TGTGCCAGTTCTAGCGGGGCCTACGAGCAGTACTTC.

This clonotype was counted only a few times. The V call is TRBV9, the J call TRBJ2-3; a possible D gene is TRBD1 (5 bases). Trimming cost V 2 bases and J 5 bases, with 9 bases left between them. This CDR3 has 13 amino acids. Germline loops: CDR1 SGDLS, CDR2 YYNGEE. The CDR3 protein is CASSVAGKDTQYF. The CDR3 nucleotides are TGTGCCAGCAGCGTTGCAGGGAAAGATACGCAGTATTTT.

This chain uses TRBV12-3 or TRBV12-4 with TRBJ1-5, with D possibly TRBD1 on 6 matching bases. The CDR3 extends over 15 amino acids. The germline V and J ends were trimmed by 1 base and 3 bases, with 10 bases remaining between them. This CDR3 reads CASSLGRGYNQPQHF. Here the CDR3 DNA reads TGTGCCAGCAGTTTAGGCAGGGGATACAATCAGCCCCAGCATTTT.

The chain joins TRBV20-1 to TRBJ2-1; TRBD1 matches at 7 bases. In germline, CDR1 is DFQATT, CDR2 SNEGSKA (reference sequence). With 3 bases clipped from V and 7 bases from J, the junction kept 9 bases outside the gene matches. The CDR3 is made up of 14 amino acids. Written as DNA, the CDR3 is TGCAGTGCTAGCACACCAGGGGGAGTTAATGAGCAGTTCTTC. Amino acids: CSASTPGGVNEQFF.

With respect to this clonotype: A read error may account for a junction end that differs from germline. The V call is TRBV20-1, the J call TRBJ2-2; either TRBD1 or TRBD2 may fit D (6 bases each). Germline V lookup: CDR1 DFQATT, CDR2 SNEGSKA (reference sequence). The CDR3 extends over 16 amino acids. The CDR3 sequence is CSARPDSSGDTEELFF. CDR3 bases: TGCAGTGCTCGCCCGGACAGTAGCGGCGACACCGAGGAGCTGTTTTTT.

The genes are TRBV7-8 and TRBJ2-5, with TRBD2 matching 8 bases. V lost 1 base, J lost 5 bases, and 12 bases stayed unmatched. The CDR3 loop spans 17 amino acids. Germline-derived CDR1 and CDR2 are SGHVS and FQNEAQ. The CDR3 loop is CASSLVLGGRLSETQYF. CDR3 nucleotide sequence: TGTGCCAGCAGCTTAGTTCTCGGCGGGAGGCTCTCGGAGACCCAGTACTTC.

The sample holds a few counts of this clonotype. The chain employs TRBV9 and TRBJ2-1; no clear D. This CDR3 region has 15 residues. From germline, CDR1 is SGDLS and CDR2 YYNGEE. V shed 0 bases and J shed 0 bases, with 7 bases lying between them. CDR3 sequence reads: CASSVASSSYNEQFF. CDR3 sequence (DNA): TGTGCCAGCAGCGTAGCCTCCAGCTCCTACAATGAGCAGTTCTTC.

This clonotype was detected ten times or more. J is TRBJ1-5 and V is TRBV20-1, with D unclear. The V end was cut by 6 bases, the J end by 7 bases, with 16 bases between. CDR3 length: 13 amino acids. Germline V gene sequence: CDR1 DFQATT, CDR2 SNEGSKA (reference sequence). The CDR3 protein is CSADSTAGQPQHF. CDR3 nucleotide sequence: TGCAGTGCGGACTCAACGGCGGGGCAGCCCCAGCATTTT.

This clonotype was picked up a small number of times. The V call is TRBV19, the J call TRBJ1-2, with TRBD1 matching 10 bases. The germline V gene has CDR1 LNHDA and CDR2 SQIVND (reference sequence). With 3 bases clipped from V and 3 bases from J, the junction kept 7 bases outside the gene matches. The CDR3 covers 16 residues. This CDR3 reads CASSIGTGAVDYGYTF. The CDR3 nucleotides read TGTGCCAGTAGTATCGGGACAGGGGCAGTTGACTATGGCTACACCTTC.

Details on this clonotype: One junction end disagrees with the germline gene, perhaps due to a read error. The genes are TRBV28 and TRBJ1-6, with D tentatively TRBD1 (6 bases). This CDR3 spans 15 amino acids. The germline V gene encodes CDR1 MDHEN and CDR2 SYDVKM. CDR3 in amino acids: CASREPTGRNSPFHF. The CDR3 DNA follows: TGTGCCAGTCGGGAACCGACAGGTCGGAATTCACCCTTCCACTTT. The full variable domain, in which reference TRBV28 and TRBJ1-6 provide the parts outside the CDR3, is DVKVTQSSRYLVKRTGEKVFLECVQDMDHENMFWYRQDPGLGLRLIYFSYDVKMKEKGDIPEGYSVSREKKERFSLILESASTNQTSMYLCASREPTGRNSPFHFGNGTRLTVT.

This clonotype occurred a few times. The chain couples TRBV10-1 to TRBJ2-7, with 7 bases that match TRBD2. The CDR3 extends over 14 amino acids. Per germline, CDR1 WNHNN and CDR2 SYGVQD (reference sequence). The trim removed 5 bases at V and 6 bases at J, leaving 10 bases unmatched. The CDR3, as DNA: TGCGCCAGCAGTCCAAGCGGGACGACTACCGAGCAGTACTTC. As protein: CASSPSGTTTEQYF.

This clonotype appeared a few times. The chain joins TRBV7-9 to TRBJ1-6; 8 positions agree with TRBD1. The CDR3 runs to 20 residues. Germline lookup yields CDR1 SEHNR and CDR2 FQNEAQ (reference sequence). V was pared by 5 bases and J by 10 bases, with 25 bases of the junction left unmatched. As DNA, the CDR3 is TGTGCCAGCAGCAAGGCGACAGGGGCTTTGGGCCTTGAGTACGAATCACCCCTCCACTTT. This gives the protein CASSKATGALGLEYESPLHF. Based on the CDR3 plus reference TRBV7-9 and TRBJ1-6, the full variable domain is DTGVSQNPRHKITKRGQNVTFRCDPISEHNRLYWYRQTLGQGPEFLTYFQNEAQLEKSRLLSDRFSAERPKGSFSTLEIQRTEQGDSAMYLCASSKATGALGLEYESPLHFGNGTRLTVT.

The V and J genes are TRBV29-1 and TRBJ2-6; tentatively, D is TRBD1 or TRBD2 (5 bases each). V dropped 1 base and J dropped 1 base, with 14 bases sitting between them. The CDR3 is 17 amino acids. Germline V CDR1 and CDR2: SQVTM, ANQGSEA. DNA for the CDR3: TGCAGCGTTGAAGCCCGGGGCTTAGGTTCTGGGGCCAACGTCCTGACTTTC. Residues: CSVEARGLGSGANVLTF.

This sequence joins TRBV28 and TRBJ1-2; no clear D gene. Germline CDR1 is MDHEN and CDR2 is SYDVKM. Trimming removed 8 bases at V and 3 bases at J, with 4 bases between. The CDR3 is made up of 10 amino acids. CDR3 loop: CASWYYGYTF. In DNA form, the CDR3 reads TGTGCCAGCTGGTACTATGGCTACACCTTC.

This clonotype was observed many times. The genes are TRBV7-6 and TRBJ2-7; D unclear. Trimming removed 5 bases at V and 6 bases at J, with 8 bases between. Germline assignment: CDR1 SGHVS and CDR2 FNYEAQ. The CDR3 runs 11 residues. The CDR3 DNA reads TGTGCCAGCAGCCTAGGTCTCGAGCAGTACTTC. Translation: CASSLGLEQYF.

V and J are TRBV11-2 and TRBJ1-1; D is unresolved. V lost 3 bases and J lost 5, with 10 bases in between. The CDR3 runs to 13 residues. Germline values: CDR1 SGHAT, CDR2 FQNNGV. CDR3 loop: CASSLAEGTEAFF. CDR3 in DNA: TGTGCCAGCAGCTTGGCGGAGGGTACTGAAGCTTTCTTT.

The chain combines TRBV12-2 with TRBJ2-7; TRBD2, as called in the table, went unchecked against the DNA. TRBV12-2 is a documented pseudogene. CDR3 length: 15 residues. The CDR3 DNA sequence: TGTGCAAGTCGCTCGGGACTAGCGGGCCTCTACGAGCAGTACTTC. Protein product: CASRSGLAGLYEQYF.

The chain couples TRBV19 to TRBJ2-3; D not certain. Trimming cost V 4 bases and J 5 bases, with 13 bases left between them. The CDR3 has 14 residues. CDR1 LNHDA and CDR2 SQIVND come from the germline V gene (reference sequence). The CDR3 protein is CASSSFLPGDTQYF. The CDR3 nucleotides read TGTGCCAGTAGTAGCTTCCTTCCAGGAGATACGCAGTATTTT. Full variable domain (outside the CDR3, taken from reference TRBV19 and TRBJ2-3): DGGITQSPKYLFRKEGQNVTLSCEQNLNHDAMYWYRQDPGQGLRLIYYSQIVNDFQKGDIAEGYSVSREKKESFPLTVTSAQKNPTAFYLCASSSFLPGDTQYFGPGTRLTVL.

In its sample, this clonotype was seen many times. The chain employs TRBV6-5 and TRBJ2-1; TRBD2 matches at 13 bases. CDR1 is MNHEY, CDR2 SVGAGI, per germline. The V gene end was trimmed by 6 bases and the J gene end by 7 bases; junction bases not matched to a gene: 9. The CDR3 contains 16 residues. The CDR3 nucleotides are TGTGCCAGCAGGTCCCTGACTAGCGGGAGGCGAAATGAGCAGTTCTTC. It is translated as CASRSLTSGRRNEQFF.

The chain employs TRBV6-5 and TRBJ2-7, with 10 bases matching TRBD2. After removal of 6 bases from V and 0 bases from J, the junction contained 8 bases not matched to a gene. Germline values: CDR1 MNHEY, CDR2 SVGAGI. This CDR3 has 16 residues. CDR3 region: CASRESGRASSYEQYF. The CDR3 coding sequence is TGTGCCAGCAGAGAGAGCGGGAGGGCTAGCTCCTACGAGCAGTACTTC.

This clonotype was seen more than once but under ten times. J is TRBJ1-2 and V is TRBV2; D not certain. Deletions cut 4 bases from V and 4 bases from J, with 10 bases between. The CDR3 consists of 13 residues. Germline CDR1 reads SNHLY; CDR2 reads FYNNEI. CDR3 nucleotides: TGTGCCAGCAGTGGATGGGGAGGCTATGGCTACACCTTC. Encoded protein: CASSGWGGYGYTF.

V usage is TRBV20-1 and J usage is TRBJ2-1; no reliable D call. CDR1 DFQATT and CDR2 SNEGSKA come from the germline V gene (reference sequence). This CDR3 spans 15 amino acids. V shed 5 bases and J shed 0 bases, with 14 bases lying between them. The CDR3 is CSAPSGWSSYNEQFF. In DNA, the CDR3 is TGCAGTGCTCCATCAGGCTGGAGCTCCTACAATGAGCAGTTCTTC.

This clonotype came up a few times. The CDR3 here is CASSAGGTSGIQEQYF. The DNA for the CDR3 is TGTGCCAGCAGTGCGGGGGGGACTAGCGGGATTCAGGAGCAGTACTTC. V and J are TRBV28 and TRBJ2-7, with TRBD2 identical over 13 bases. The germline V gene encodes CDR1 MDHEN and CDR2 SYDVKM. Trimming cost V 5 bases and J 7 bases; bases outside gene matches: 11. The CDR3 length is 16 residues. The whole variable domain, remainder taken from reference TRBV28 and TRBJ2-7, is DVKVTQSSRYLVKRTGEKVFLECVQDMDHENMFWYRQDPGLGLRLIYFSYDVKMKEKGDIPEGYSVSREKKERFSLILESASTNQTSMYLCASSAGGTSGIQEQYFGPGTRLTVT.